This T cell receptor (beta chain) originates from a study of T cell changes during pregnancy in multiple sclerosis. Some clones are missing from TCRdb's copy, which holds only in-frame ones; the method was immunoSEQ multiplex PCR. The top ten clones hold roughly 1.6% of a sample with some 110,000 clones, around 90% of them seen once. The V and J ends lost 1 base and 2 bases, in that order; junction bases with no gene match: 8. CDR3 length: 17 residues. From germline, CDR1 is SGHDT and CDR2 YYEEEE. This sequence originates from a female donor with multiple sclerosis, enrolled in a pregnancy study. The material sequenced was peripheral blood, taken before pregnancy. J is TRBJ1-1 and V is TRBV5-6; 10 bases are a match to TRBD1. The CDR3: CASSLIGTGATNTEAFF. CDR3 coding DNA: TGTGCCAGCAGCTTGATCGGGACAGGGGCCACAAACACTGAAGCTTTCTTT.